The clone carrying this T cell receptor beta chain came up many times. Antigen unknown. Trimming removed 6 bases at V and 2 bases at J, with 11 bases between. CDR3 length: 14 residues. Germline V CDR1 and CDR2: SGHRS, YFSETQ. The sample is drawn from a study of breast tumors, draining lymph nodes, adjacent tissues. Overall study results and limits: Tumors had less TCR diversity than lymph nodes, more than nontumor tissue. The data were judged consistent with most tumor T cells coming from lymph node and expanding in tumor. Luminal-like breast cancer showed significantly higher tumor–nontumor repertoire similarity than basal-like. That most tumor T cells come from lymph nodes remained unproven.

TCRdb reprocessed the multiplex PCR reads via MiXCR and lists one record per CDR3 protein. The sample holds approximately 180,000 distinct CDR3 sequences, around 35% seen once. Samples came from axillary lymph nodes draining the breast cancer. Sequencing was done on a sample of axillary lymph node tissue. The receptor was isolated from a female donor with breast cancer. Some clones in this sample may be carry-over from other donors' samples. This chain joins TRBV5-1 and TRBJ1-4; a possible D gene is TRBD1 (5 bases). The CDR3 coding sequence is TGCGCCAGCACAGCGGGGGGGACTAATGAAAAACTGTTTTTT. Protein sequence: CASTAGGTNEKLFF.